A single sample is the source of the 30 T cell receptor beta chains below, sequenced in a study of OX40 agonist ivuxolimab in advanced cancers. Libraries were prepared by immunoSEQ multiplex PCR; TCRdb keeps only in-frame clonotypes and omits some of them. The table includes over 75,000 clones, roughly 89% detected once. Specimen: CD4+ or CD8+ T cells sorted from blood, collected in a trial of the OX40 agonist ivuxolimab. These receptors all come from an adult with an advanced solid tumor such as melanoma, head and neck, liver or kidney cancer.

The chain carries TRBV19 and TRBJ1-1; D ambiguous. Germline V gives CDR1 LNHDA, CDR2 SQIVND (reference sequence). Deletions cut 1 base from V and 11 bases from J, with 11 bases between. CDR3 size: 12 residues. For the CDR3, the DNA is TGTGCCAGTAGTATAGGAGGGAGTCGGGCTTTCTTT. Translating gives CASSIGGSRAFF.

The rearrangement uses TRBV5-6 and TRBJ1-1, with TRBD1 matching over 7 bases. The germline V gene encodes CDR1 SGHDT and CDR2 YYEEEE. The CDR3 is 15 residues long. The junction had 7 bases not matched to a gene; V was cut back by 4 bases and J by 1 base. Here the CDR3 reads CASSQVDRENTEAFF. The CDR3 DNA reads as TGTGCCAGCAGCCAGGTTGACAGGGAGAACACTGAAGCTTTCTTT.

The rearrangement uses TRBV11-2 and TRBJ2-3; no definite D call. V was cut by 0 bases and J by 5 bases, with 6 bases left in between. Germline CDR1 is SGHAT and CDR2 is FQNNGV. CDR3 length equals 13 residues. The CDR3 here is CASSLELGDTQYF. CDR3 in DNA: TGTGCCAGCAGCTTAGAGCTTGGAGATACGCAGTATTTT.

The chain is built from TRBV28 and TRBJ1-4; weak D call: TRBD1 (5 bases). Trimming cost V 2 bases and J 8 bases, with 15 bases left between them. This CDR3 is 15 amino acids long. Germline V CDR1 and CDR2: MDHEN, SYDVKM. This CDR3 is CASSLRKGIREKLFF. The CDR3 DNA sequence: TGTGCCAGCAGTTTAAGGAAGGGGATACGCGAAAAACTGTTTTTT.

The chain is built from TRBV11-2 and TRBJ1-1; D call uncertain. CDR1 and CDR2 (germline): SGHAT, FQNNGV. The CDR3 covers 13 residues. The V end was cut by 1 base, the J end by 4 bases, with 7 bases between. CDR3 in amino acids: CASSLVGGTEAFF. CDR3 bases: TGTGCCAGCAGCTTAGTAGGCGGCACTGAAGCTTTCTTT.

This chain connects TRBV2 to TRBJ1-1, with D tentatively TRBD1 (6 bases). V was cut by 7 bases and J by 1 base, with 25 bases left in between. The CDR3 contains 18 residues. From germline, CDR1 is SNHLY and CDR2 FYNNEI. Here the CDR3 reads CASKLGEDSIGRNTEAFF. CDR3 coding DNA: TGTGCCAGCAAGCTCGGAGAGGACAGCATTGGGAGGAACACTGAAGCTTTCTTT.

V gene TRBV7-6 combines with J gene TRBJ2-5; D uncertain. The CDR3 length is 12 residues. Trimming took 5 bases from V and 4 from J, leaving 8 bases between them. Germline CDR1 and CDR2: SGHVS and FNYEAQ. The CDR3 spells CASSLNTETQYF. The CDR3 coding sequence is TGTGCCAGCAGCCTTAACACAGAGACCCAGTACTTC.

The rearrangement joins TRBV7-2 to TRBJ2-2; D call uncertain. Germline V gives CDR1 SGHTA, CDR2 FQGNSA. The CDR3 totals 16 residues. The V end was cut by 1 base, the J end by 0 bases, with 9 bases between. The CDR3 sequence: CASSLGPTSNTGELFF. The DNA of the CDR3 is TGTGCCAGCAGCTTAGGCCCCACTTCGAACACCGGGGAGCTGTTTTTT.

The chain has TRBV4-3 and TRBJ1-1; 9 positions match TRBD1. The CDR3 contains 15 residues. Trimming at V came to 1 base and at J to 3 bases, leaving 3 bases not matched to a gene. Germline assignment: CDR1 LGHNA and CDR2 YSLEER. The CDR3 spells CASSQVWTGDTEAFF. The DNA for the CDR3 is TGCGCCAGCAGCCAAGTATGGACAGGGGACACTGAAGCTTTCTTT.

Written as DNA, the CDR3 is TGTGCCAGCAGTTACTCGAGGGCAGACAATGAGCAGTTCTTC. This codes for CASSYSRADNEQFF. V usage is TRBV6-5 and J usage is TRBJ2-1; D might be TRBD2 (5 bases). Germline values: CDR1 MNHEY, CDR2 SVGAGI. The CDR3 consists of 14 residues. V lost 0 bases to trimming and J lost 5 bases, with 8 bases between them.

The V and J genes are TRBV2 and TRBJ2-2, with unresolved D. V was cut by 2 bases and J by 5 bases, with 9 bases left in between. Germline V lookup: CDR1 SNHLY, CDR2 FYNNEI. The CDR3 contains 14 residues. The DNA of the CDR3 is TGTGCCAGCAGTGAACGGGTTTATACCGGGGAGCTGTTTTTT. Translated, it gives CASSERVYTGELFF.

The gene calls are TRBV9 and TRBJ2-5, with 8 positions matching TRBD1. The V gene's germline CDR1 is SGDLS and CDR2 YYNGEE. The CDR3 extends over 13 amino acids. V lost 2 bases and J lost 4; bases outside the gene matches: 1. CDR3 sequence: CASSVDRGETQYF. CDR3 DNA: TGTGCCAGCAGCGTCGACAGGGGAGAGACCCAGTACTTC.

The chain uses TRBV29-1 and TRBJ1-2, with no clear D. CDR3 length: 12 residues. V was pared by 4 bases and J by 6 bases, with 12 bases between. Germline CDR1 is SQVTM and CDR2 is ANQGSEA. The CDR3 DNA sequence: TGCAGCGTTGTCCGGGGAGCTGATGGCTACACCTTC. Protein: CSVVRGADGYTF.

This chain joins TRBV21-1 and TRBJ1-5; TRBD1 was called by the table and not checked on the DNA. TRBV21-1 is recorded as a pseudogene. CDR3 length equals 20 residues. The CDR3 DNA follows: TGTGCCAGCAGCAAAGTCTCACCGGGACAGCTTCTTCATAGCAATCAGCCCCAGCATTTT. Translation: CASSKVSPGQLLHSNQPQHF.

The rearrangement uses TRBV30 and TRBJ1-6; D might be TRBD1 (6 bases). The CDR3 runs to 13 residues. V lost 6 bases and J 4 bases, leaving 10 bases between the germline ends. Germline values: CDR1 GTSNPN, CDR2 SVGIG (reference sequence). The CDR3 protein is CACETGYNSPLHF. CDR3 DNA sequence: TGTGCCTGTGAAACAGGGTATAATTCACCCCTCCACTTT. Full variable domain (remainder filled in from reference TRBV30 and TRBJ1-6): SQTIHQWPATLVQPVGSPLSLECTVEGTSNPNLYWYRQAAGRGLQLLFYSVGIGQISSEVPQNLSASRPQDRQFILSSKKLLLSDSGFYLCACETGYNSPLHFGNGTRLTVT.

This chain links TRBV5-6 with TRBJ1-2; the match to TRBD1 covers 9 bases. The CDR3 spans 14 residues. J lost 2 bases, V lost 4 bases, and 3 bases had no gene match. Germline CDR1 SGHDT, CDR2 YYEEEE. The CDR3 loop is CASSRDRANYGYTF. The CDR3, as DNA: TGTGCCAGCAGCAGGGACAGGGCCAACTATGGCTACACCTTC.

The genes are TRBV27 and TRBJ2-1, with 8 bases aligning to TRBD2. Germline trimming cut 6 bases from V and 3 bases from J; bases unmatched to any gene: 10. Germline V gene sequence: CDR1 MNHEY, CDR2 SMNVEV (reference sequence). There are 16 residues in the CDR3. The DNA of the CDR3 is TGTGCCAGCAGGCCCGCCGGGACTAGTTACTACAATGAGCAGTTCTTC. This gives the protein CASRPAGTSYYNEQFF.

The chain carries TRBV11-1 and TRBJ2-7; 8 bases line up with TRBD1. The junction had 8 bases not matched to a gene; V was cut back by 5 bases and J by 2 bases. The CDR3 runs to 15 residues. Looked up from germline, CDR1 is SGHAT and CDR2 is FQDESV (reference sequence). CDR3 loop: CASSLPGQAAYEQYF. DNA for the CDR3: TGTGCCAGCAGCCTGCCGGGACAGGCTGCCTACGAGCAGTACTTC.

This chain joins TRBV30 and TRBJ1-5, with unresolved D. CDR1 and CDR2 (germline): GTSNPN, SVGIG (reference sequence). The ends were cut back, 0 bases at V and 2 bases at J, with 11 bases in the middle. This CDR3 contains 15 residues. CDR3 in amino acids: CAWSVSRGGNQPQHF. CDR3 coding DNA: TGTGCCTGGAGTGTATCTCGGGGTGGCAATCAGCCCCAGCATTTT.

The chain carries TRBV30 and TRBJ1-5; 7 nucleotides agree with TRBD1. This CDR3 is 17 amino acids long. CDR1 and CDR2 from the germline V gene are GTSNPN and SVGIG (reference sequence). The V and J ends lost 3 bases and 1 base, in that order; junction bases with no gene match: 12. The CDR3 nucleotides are TGTGCCTGGAGCCCCGCAAAGGGGGCCGGGAGCAATCAGCCCCAGCATTTT. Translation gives CAWSPAKGAGSNQPQHF.

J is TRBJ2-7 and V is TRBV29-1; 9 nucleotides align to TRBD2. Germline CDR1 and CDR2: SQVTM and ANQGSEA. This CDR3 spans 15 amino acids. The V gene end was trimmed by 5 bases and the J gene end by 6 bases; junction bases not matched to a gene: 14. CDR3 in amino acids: CSVTREGRGFGEQYF. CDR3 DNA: TGCAGCGTTACGCGGGAGGGCCGTGGATTCGGCGAGCAGTACTTC.

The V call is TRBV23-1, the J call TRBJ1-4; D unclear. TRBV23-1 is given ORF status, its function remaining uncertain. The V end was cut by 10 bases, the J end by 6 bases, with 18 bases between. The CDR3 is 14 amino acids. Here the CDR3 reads CAIKVAGFHEKLFF. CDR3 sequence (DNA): TGCGCCATCAAGGTAGCGGGATTTCATGAAAAACTGTTTTTT.

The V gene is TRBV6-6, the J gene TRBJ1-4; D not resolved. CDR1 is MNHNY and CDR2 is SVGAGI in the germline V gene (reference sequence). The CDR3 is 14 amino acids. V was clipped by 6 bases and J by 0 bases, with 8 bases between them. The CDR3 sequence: CASRVTTTNEKLFF. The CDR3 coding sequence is TGTGCCAGCAGGGTGACAACAACTAATGAAAAACTGTTTTTT.

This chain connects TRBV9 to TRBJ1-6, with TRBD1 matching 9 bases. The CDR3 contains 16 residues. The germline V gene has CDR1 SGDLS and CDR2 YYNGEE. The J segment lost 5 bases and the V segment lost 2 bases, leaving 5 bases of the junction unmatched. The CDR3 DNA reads TGTGCCAGCAGCGTCCTAGGACAGGGGAATAATTCACCCCTCCACTTT. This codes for CASSVLGQGNNSPLHF. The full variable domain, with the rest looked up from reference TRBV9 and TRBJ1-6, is DSGVTQTPKHLITATGQRVTLRCSPRSGDLSVYWYQQSLDQGLQFLIQYYNGEERAKGNILERFSAQQFPDLHSELNLSSLELGDSALYFCASSVLGQGNNSPLHFGNGTRLTVT.

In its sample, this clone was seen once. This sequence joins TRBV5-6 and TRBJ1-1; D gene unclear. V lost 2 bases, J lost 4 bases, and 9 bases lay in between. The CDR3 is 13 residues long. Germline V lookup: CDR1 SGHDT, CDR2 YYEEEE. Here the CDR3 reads CASSLGRVTEAFF. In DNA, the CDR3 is TGTGCCAGCAGCTTAGGCCGGGTCACTGAAGCTTTCTTT.

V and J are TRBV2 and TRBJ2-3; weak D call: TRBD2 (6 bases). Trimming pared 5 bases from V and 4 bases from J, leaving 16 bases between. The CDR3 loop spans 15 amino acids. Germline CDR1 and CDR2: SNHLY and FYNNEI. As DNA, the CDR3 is TGTGCCAGCAGTTCCCGGGACCGGGAGCCAGATACGCAGTATTTT. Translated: CASSSRDREPDTQYF.

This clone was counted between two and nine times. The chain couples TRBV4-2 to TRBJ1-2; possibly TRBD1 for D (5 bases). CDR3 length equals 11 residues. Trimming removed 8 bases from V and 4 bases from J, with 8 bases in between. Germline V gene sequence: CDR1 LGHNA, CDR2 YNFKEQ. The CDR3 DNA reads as TGTGCCAGCCAGGGAGGCTATGGCTACACCTTC. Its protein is CASQGGYGYTF.

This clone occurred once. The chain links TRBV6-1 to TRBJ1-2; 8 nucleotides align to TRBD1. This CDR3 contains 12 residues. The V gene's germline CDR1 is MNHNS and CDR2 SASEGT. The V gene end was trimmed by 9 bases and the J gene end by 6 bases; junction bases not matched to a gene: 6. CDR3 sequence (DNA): TGTGCCAGTAGAACAGGGGGTAATGGCTACACCTTC. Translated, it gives CASRTGGNGYTF.

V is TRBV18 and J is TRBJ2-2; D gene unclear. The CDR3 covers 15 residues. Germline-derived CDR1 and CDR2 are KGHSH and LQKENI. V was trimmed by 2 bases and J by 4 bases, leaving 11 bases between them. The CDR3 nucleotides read TGTGCCAGCTCACCAATACGGGTGGGCACCGGGGAGCTGTTTTTT. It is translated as CASSPIRVGTGELFF.

The CDR3 here is CATSRGQGGDIDTQYF. Written as DNA, the CDR3 is TGTGCCACCAGCAGAGGTCAGGGGGGCGATATAGATACGCAGTATTTT. The rearrangement joins TRBV15 to TRBJ2-3; maybe TRBD1 (7 bases). Per germline, CDR1 LNHNV and CDR2 YYDKDF (reference sequence). Trimming cost V 1 base and J 5 bases, with 16 bases left between them. The CDR3 length is 16 residues.